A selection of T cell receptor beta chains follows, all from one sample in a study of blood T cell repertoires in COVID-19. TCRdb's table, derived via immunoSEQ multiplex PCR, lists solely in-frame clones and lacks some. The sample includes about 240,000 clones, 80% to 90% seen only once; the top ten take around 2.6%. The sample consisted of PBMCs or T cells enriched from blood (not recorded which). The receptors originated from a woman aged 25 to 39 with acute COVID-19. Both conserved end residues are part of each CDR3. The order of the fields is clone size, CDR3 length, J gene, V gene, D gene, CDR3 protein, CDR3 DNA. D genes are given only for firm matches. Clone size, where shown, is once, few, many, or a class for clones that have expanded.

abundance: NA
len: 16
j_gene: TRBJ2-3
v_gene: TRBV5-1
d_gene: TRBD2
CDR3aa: CASSFNVAGGTDTQYF
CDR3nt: TGCGCCAGCAGCTTTAATGTCGCGGGGGGCACAGATACGCAGTATTTT

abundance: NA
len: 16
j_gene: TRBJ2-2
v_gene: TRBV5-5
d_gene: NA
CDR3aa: CASSLEGGDNTGELFF
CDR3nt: TGTGCCAGCAGCTTGGAAGGGGGGGATAACACCGGGGAGCTGTTTTTT

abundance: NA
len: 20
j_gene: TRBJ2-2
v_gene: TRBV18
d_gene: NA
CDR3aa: CASSPPLERRPAGITGELFF
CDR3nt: TGTGCCAGCTCACCACCGCTGGAGCGGAGACCTGCGGGTATCACCGGGGAGCTGTTTTTT

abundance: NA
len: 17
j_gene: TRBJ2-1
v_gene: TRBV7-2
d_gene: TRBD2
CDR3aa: CASSLGYRLAGGREQFF
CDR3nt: TGTGCCAGCAGCCTAGGGTACCGACTAGCGGGGGGGCGCGAGCAGTTCTTC

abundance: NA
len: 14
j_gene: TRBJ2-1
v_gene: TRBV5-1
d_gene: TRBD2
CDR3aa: CASSFRGGVHEQFF
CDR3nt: TGCGCCAGCAGCTTTCGCGGGGGGGTCCATGAGCAGTTCTTC

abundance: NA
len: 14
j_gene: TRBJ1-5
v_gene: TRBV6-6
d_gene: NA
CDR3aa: CASSDGLMGQPQHF
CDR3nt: TGTGCCAGCAGTGACGGACTCATGGGTCAGCCCCAGCATTTT

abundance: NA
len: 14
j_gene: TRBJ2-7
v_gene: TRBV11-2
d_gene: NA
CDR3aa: CASSLEVAGGEQYF
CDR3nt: TGTGCCAGCAGCTTAGAGGTCGCCGGCGGGGAGCAGTACTTC

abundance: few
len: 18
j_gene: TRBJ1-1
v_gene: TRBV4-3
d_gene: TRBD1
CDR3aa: CASSQDLQGASENTEAFF
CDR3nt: TGCGCCAGCAGCCAAGATCTGCAGGGGGCCTCGGAGAACACTGAAGCTTTCTTT

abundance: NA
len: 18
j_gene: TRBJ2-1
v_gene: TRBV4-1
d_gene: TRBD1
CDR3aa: CASSLRVVDRVGDNEQFF
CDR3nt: TGCGCCAGCAGCCTAAGGGTTGTGGACAGGGTAGGGGACAATGAGCAGTTCTTC

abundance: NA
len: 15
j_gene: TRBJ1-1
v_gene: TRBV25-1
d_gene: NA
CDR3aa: CASSESAGRGTEAFF
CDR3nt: TGTGCCAGCAGTGAATCGGCGGGAAGAGGAACTGAAGCTTTCTTT

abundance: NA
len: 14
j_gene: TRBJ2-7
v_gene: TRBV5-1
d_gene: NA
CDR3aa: CASSNAPPGYEQYF
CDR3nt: TGCGCCAGCAGCAATGCTCCCCCGGGCTACGAGCAGTACTTC

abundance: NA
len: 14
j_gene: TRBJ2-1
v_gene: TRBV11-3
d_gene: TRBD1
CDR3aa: CASSLRQGANEQFF
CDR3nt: TGTGCCAGCAGCTTACGCCAGGGGGCAAATGAGCAGTTCTTC

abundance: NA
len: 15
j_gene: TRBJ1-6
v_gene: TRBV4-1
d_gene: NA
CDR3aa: CASSQERDAVSPLHF
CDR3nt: TGCGCCAGCAGCCAAGAACGGGATGCAGTTTCACCCCTCCACTTT

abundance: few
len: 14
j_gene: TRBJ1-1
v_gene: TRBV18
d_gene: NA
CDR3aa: CASSAQGLDTEAFF
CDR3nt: TGTGCCAGCTCAGCCCAGGGGTTGGATACTGAAGCTTTCTTT

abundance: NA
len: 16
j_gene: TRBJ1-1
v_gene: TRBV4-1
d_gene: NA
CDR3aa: CASSQEGGRADTEAFF
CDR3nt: TGCGCCAGCAGCCAAGAAGGAGGTAGGGCGGACACTGAAGCTTTCTTT

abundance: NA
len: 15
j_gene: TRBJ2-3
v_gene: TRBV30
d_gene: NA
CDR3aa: CAWMQASVGQDTQYF
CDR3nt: TGTGCCTGGATGCAGGCGTCAGTAGGTCAAGATACGCAGTATTTT

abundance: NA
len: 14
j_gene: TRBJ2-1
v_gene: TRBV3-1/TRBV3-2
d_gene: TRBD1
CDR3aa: CASSQVGGTGMQFF
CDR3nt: TGTGCCAGCAGCCAAGTGGGGGGGACAGGGATGCAGTTCTTC

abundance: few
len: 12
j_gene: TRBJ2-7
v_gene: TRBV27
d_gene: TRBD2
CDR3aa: CASGGDHYEQYF
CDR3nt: TGTGCCAGCGGGGGGGACCACTACGAGCAGTACTTC

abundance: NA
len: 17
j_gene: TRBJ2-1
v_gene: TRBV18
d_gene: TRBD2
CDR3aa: CASSQRLAGSSYNEQFF
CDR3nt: TGTGCCAGCTCACAACGACTAGCGGGGAGCTCCTACAATGAGCAGTTCTTC

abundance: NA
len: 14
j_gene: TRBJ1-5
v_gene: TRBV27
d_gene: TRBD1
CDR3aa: CASSLGGTGWPQHF
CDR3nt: TGTGCCAGCAGTTTAGGCGGGACAGGGTGGCCCCAGCATTTT

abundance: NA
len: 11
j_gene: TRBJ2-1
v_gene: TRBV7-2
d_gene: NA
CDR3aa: CASSSLFEQFF
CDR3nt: TGTGCCAGCAGCTCCTTGTTCGAGCAGTTCTTC

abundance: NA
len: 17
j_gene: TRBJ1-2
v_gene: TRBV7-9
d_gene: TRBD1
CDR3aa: CASRRLRQGKIFRGYTF
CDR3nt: TGTGCCAGCAGGAGACTCCGACAGGGTAAAATCTTTAGAGGCTACACCTTC

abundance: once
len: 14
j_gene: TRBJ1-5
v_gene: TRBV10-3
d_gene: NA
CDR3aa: CAISEGQNNQPQHF
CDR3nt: TGTGCCATCAGTGAGGGACAGAACAATCAGCCCCAGCATTTT

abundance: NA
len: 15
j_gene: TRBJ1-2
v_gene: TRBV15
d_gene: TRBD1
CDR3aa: CATSRGQGANYGYTF
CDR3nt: TGTGCCACCAGCAGAGGACAGGGGGCTAACTATGGCTACACCTTC

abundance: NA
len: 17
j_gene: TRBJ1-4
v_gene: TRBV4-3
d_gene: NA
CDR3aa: CASSQDRRQLANEKLFF
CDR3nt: TGCGCCAGCAGCCAAGATAGGCGGCAGCTGGCTAATGAAAAACTGTTTTTT

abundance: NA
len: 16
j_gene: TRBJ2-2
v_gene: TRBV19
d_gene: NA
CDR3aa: CASSIGRWAGTGELFF
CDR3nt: TGTGCCAGTAGTATCGGGAGATGGGCTGGGACCGGGGAGCTGTTTTTT

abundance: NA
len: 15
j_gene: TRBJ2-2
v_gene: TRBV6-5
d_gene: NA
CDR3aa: CASSTRDTNTGELFF
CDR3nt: TGTGCCAGCAGTACCCGTGACACTAACACCGGGGAGCTGTTTTTT

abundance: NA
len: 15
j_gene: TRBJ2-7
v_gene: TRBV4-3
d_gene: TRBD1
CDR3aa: CASSPGTGPSYEQYF
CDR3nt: TGCGCCAGCAGCCCCGGGACAGGGCCCTCCTACGAGCAGTACTTC

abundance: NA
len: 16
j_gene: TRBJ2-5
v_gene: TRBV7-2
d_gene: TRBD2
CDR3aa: CASSLNSGGDYAAQYF
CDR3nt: TGTGCCAGCAGCTTAAATAGCGGGGGAGACTATGCGGCCCAGTACTTC

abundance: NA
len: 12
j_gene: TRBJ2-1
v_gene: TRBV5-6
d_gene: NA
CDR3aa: CASSPGTLEQFF
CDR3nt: TGTGCCAGCAGCCCCGGGACTCTCGAGCAGTTCTTC

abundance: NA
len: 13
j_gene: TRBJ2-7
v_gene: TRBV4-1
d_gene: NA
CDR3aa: CASSQGATYEQYF
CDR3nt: TGCGCCAGCAGCCAAGGGGCCACCTACGAGCAGTACTTC

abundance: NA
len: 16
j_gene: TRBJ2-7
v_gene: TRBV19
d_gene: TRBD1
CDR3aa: CASSRIPGQGAYEQYF
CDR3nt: TGTGCCAGTAGTAGGATACCGGGACAGGGGGCTTACGAGCAGTACTTC

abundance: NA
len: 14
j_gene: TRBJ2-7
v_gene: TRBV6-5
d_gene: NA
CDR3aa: CASTGHQVPYEQYF
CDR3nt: TGTGCCAGCACGGGACACCAAGTACCCTACGAGCAGTACTTC

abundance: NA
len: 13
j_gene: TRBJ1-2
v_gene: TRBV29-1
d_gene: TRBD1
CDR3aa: CSAQGVGNYGYTF
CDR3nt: TGCAGCGCCCAGGGGGTAGGAAACTATGGCTACACCTTC

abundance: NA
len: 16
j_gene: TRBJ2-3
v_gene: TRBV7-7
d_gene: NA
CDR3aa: CASSLGASMSTDTQYF
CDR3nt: TGTGCTAGCAGCTTAGGTGCGTCGATGAGCACAGATACGCAGTATTTT

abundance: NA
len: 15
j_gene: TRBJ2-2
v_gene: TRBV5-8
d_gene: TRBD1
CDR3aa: CASSWDRENTGELFF
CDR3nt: TGTGCCAGCAGCTGGGACAGAGAGAACACCGGGGAGCTGTTTTTT

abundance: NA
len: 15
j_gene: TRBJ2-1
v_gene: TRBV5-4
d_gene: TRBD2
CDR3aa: CASSLDRGGYNEQFF
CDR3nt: TGTGCCAGCAGCTTGGACCGGGGGGGGTACAATGAGCAGTTCTTC

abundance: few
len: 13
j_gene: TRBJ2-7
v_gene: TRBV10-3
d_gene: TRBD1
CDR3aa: CAITAGQGYEQYF
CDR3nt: TGTGCCATCACCGCGGGACAGGGCTACGAGCAGTACTTC

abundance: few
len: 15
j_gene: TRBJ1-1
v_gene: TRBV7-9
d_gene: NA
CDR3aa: CASSSETELNTEAFF
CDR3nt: TGTGCCAGCAGCTCCGAGACGGAGCTGAACACTGAAGCTTTCTTT

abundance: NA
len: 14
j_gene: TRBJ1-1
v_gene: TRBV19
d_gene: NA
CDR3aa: CASIPGGSDTEAFF
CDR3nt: TGTGCCAGTATTCCCGGGGGATCGGACACTGAAGCTTTCTTT

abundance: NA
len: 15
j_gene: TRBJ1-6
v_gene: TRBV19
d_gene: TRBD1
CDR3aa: CASTLRQGYNSPLHF
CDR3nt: TGTGCCAGCACCCTTCGACAGGGCTATAATTCACCCCTCCACTTT

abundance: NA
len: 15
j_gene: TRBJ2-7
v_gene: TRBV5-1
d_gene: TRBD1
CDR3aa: CASSSVPGQGGVQYF
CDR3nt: TGCGCCAGCAGCTCCGTCCCGGGACAGGGGGGAGTGCAGTACTTC

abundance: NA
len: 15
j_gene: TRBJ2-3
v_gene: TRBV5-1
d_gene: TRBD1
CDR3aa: CASSLAHRGRDTQYF
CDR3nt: TGCGCCAGCAGCTTGGCCCACAGGGGAAGAGATACGCAGTATTTT

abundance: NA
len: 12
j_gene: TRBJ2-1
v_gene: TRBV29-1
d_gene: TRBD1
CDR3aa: CSVVTGDTEQFF
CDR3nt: TGCAGCGTTGTAACAGGGGATACTGAGCAGTTCTTC

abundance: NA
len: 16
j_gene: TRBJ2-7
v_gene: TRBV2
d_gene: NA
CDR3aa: CASSAGPPESSYEQYF
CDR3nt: TGTGCCAGCAGTGCAGGGCCCCCAGAGAGCTCCTACGAGCAGTACTTC

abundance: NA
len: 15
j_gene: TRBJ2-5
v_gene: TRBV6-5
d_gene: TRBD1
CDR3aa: CASSRSGGREETQYF
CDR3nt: TGTGCCAGCAGCCGATCAGGGGGCAGGGAAGAGACCCAGTACTTC

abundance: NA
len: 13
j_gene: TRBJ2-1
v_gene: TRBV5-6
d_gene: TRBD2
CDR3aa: CASSLLAGNEQFF
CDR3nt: TGTGCCAGCAGCTTGCTAGCGGGGAATGAGCAGTTCTTC

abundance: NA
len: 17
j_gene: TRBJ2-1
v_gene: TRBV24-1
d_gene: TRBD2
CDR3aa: CATSDPQAGDSYNEQFF
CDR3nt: TGTGCCACCAGTGATCCCCAAGCGGGGGACTCTTACAATGAGCAGTTCTTC

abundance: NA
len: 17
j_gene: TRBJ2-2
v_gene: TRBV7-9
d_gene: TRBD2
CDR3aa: CASSLARTSDYTGELFF
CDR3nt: TGTGCCAGCAGCTTAGCCCGGACTAGCGATTACACCGGGGAGCTGTTTTTT

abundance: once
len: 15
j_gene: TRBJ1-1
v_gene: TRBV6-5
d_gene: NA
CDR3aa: CASSFGGAGDTEAFF
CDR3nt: TGTGCCAGCAGTTTCGGAGGGGCCGGGGACACTGAAGCTTTCTTT

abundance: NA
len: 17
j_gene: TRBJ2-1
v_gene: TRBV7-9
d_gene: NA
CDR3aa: CASSFEKGGAHRNEQFF
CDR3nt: TGTGCCAGCAGCTTCGAGAAAGGGGGGGCGCATCGAAATGAGCAGTTCTTC

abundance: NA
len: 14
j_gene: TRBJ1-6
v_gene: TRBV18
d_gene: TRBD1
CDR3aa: CASSLGQGMEPLHF
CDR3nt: TGTGCCAGCTCACTAGGACAGGGTATGGAACCCCTCCACTTT

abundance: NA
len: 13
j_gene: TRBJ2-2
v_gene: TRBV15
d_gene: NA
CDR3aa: CATSRDVNGELFF
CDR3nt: TGTGCCACCAGCAGAGATGTTAACGGGGAGCTGTTTTTT

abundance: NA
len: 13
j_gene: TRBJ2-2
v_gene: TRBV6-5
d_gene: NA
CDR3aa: CGETYSKTGELFF
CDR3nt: TGTGGCGAGACATATTCGAAGACCGGGGAGCTGTTTTTT

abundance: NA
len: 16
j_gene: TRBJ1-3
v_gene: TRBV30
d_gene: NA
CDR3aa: CAWSLPREETGNTIYF
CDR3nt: TGTGCCTGGAGTCTCCCAAGGGAGGAAACTGGAAACACCATATATTTT